This T cell receptor (beta chain) was obtained from a study of blood T cell repertoires in COVID-19. TCRdb's copy holds only in-frame clones and misses some; the assay was immunoSEQ multiplex PCR. Here the sample spans around 180,000 clones, about 85% being singletons. This clone has more than one count but fewer than ten. This TCR was sampled from a person aged 70 to 85 with COVID-19, enrolled during active disease. Sequenced: peripheral blood.

CDR3 in DNA: TGTGCCAGTAGCCGGGACAGCAACACCGGGGAGCTGTTTTTT. Encoded protein: CASSRDSNTGELFF. The V and J genes are TRBV19 and TRBJ2-2, with TRBD1 matching over 7 bases. Trimming cost V 6 bases and J 2 bases; bases outside gene matches: 3. This CDR3 is built from 14 residues. Looked up from germline, CDR1 is LNHDA and CDR2 is SQIVND (reference sequence).